The clone carrying this T cell receptor (beta chain) appeared many times. CDR1 MNHNY and CDR2 SVGAGI come from the germline V gene (reference sequence). With V trimmed by 6 bases and J by 0 bases, 9 bases remained unmatched. The CDR3 is made up of 18 amino acids. These data are taken from a study of kidney transplant recipient with SARS-CoV-2 infection. TCRdb reprocessed the reads with MiXCR, giving one entry per CDR3 protein. The sample has 200,000 to 300,000 distinct CDR3 sequences, 25% to 35% seen once. Here the sequenced sample was a blood sample, taken at baseline and on roughly day 120 from a kidney transplant recipient. The receptor was isolated from a young adult male patient who had COVID-19 and was a kidney transplant recipient. Some T cells may possibly be graft donor cells. The V gene is TRBV6-6, the J gene TRBJ2-4, with TRBD2 matching 12 bases. The CDR3 spells CASRARTSGDLAKNIQYF. CDR3 nucleotides: TGTGCCAGCAGGGCTAGGACTAGCGGGGACTTAGCCAAAAACATTCAGTACTTC.